This entry features one TCR beta chain sequence. As yet, its antigen is unknown. This record belongs to a study of shared clonotypes between healthy human individuals. Findings of the study overall: Sharing across a handful of donors was seen in 4.5% to 5.5% of naive CD4 clonotypes. Large sequencing depth failed to make sorted-subset sequencing complete, rarefaction showed.

CDR1 MNHEY and CDR2 SMNVEV come from the germline V gene (reference sequence). V was cut by 7 bases and J by 1 base, with 22 bases left in between. This CDR3 has 17 amino acids. Data came from immunoSEQ multiplex PCR; TCRdb stores just in-frame clones and leaves some out. The sample includes about 1.1 million clones, roughly 80% seen only once; the top ten take 0.85% to 1%. Sequencing was done on a sample of memory CD4+ T cells from PBMCs. Subset denoted: CD45RA-negative fraction. The clonotype originates from a man aged 18 to 30 in good health. Some clones in this sample may be carry-over from other donors' samples. This chain links TRBV27 with TRBJ2-5; D is perhaps TRBD1 or TRBD2 (6 bases each). CDR3 sequence: CASKPGRGRGAQETQYF. DNA of the CDR3: TGTGCCAGCAAACCTGGCCGGGGGCGAGGGGCCCAAGAGACCCAGTACTTC.